Sequencing of this TCR beta chain was carried out in a study of shared clonotypes between healthy human individuals. The V end lost 5 bases, the J end lost 0 bases, and 17 bases lay between the germline ends. Germline V gene lookup returns CDR1 LNHDA and CDR2 SQIVND (reference sequence). The CDR3 consists of 18 residues. The protocol was immunoSEQ multiplex PCR, while the TCRdb copy is restricted to in-frame clones and leaves out a portion. The sample yields roughly 1,100,000 clones, more than 65% seen once. V is TRBV19 and J is TRBJ2-6; D is perhaps TRBD2 (5 bases). The sequence derives from a man younger than 30 in good health. The source material was memory CD4+ T cells sorted from blood. The subset: CD45RA-negative fraction. DNA of the CDR3: TGTGCCAGTAGTCGCCGGGGTAGCTCCGTCTCTGGGGCCAACGTCCTGACTTTC. Translation: CASSRRGSSVSGANVLTF.